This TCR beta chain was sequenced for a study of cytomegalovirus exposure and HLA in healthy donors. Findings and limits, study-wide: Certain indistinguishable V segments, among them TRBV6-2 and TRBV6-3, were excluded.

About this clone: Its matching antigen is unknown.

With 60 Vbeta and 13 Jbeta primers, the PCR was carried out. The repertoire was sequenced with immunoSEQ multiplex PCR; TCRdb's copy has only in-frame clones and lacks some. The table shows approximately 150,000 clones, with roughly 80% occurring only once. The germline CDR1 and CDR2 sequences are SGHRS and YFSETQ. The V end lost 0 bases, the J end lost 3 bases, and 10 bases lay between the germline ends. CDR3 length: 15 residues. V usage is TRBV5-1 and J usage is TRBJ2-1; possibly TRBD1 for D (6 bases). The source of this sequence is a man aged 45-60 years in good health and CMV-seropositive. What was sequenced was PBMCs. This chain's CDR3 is CASSLAWTDYNEQFF. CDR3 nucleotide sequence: TGCGCCAGCAGCTTGGCCTGGACAGACTACAATGAGCAGTTCTTC.